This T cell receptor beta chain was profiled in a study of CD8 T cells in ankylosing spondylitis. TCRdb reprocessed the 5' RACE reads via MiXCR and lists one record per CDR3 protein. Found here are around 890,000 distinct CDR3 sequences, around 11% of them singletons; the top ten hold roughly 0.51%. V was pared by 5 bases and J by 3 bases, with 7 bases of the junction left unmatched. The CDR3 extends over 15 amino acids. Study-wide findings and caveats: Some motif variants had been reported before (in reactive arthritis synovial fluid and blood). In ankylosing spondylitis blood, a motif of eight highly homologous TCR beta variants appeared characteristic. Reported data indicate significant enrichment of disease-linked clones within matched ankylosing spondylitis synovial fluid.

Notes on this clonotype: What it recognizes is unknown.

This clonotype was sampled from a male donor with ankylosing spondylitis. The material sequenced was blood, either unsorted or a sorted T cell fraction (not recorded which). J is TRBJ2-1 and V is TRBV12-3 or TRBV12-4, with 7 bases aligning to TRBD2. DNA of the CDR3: TGTGCCAGCAGTCCTGGGGGGGGGTACTACAATGAGCAGTTCTTC. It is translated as CASSPGGGYYNEQFF.